A single sample gave rise to the 14 T cell receptor beta chains below, sequenced in a study of cytomegalovirus exposure and HLA in healthy donors. The primer mix had 60 Vbeta and 13 Jbeta primers. Sequencing was performed with immunoSEQ multiplex PCR; in TCRdb, only in-frame clones are kept and a portion is missing. Counted here are 95,000 to 150,000 clones, over 75% occurring once; the ten biggest clones make up about 1.5%. Sample: PBMCs. These receptors originate from a young woman in good health and CMV-seronegative.

The chain couples TRBV6-6 to TRBJ1-2, with 7 positions matching TRBD1. With 4 bases clipped from V and 12 bases from J, the junction kept 14 bases outside the gene matches. The V gene's germline CDR1 is MNHNY and CDR2 SVGAGI (reference sequence). The CDR3 length is 14 residues. The CDR3 spells CASSSSRQGGSNTF. The CDR3 nucleotides read TGTGCCAGCAGTTCAAGTCGACAGGGAGGTTCGAACACCTTC.

The CDR3 nucleotides are TGCAGCGTTTTTAGCGGCTACGAGCAGTACTTC. Residues: CSVFSGYEQYF. The gene calls are TRBV29-1 and TRBJ2-7; TRBD2 is a possible D gene (6 bases). Germline CDR1 SQVTM, CDR2 ANQGSEA. Trimming removed 5 bases from V and 3 bases from J, with 8 bases in between. CDR3 length: 11 amino acids.

The chain links TRBV10-2 to TRBJ2-1, with D perhaps matching TRBD2 (6 bases). The germline V gene encodes CDR1 WSHSY and CDR2 SAAADI. V gave up 3 bases and J gave up 7 bases, with 16 bases separating them. This CDR3 has 15 amino acids. The CDR3 nucleotides are TGCGCCAGCAGTGACGCGGGGAGATTGGGAAATGAGCAGTTCTTC. It encodes CASSDAGRLGNEQFF.

The gene calls are TRBV6-5 and TRBJ1-1; 8 nucleotides agree with TRBD1. V shed 4 bases and J 4 bases; nucleotides not matched to a gene: 11. There are 16 residues in the CDR3. CDR1 is MNHEY and CDR2 is SVGAGI in the germline V gene. CDR3 in amino acids: CASSLGTGLWGTEAFF. As DNA, the CDR3 is TGTGCCAGCAGTTTGGGGACAGGCTTATGGGGCACTGAAGCTTTCTTT.

The chain employs TRBV5-5 and TRBJ2-7; D not certain. The germline V and J ends were trimmed by 2 bases and 1 base, with 10 bases remaining between them. The CDR3 contains 14 residues. Germline assignment: CDR1 SGHKS and CDR2 YYEKEE (reference sequence). The CDR3 sequence: CASSFPASSYEQYF. CDR3 nucleotide sequence: TGTGCCAGCAGCTTTCCCGCCAGTTCCTACGAGCAGTACTTC.

The V call is TRBV4-1, the J call TRBJ1-1, with D perhaps matching TRBD1 (6 bases). Germline loops: CDR1 MGHRA, CDR2 YSYEKL. The CDR3 length is 16 residues. Trimming pared 3 bases from V and 5 bases from J, leaving 19 bases between. The CDR3 DNA reads TGCGCCAGCAGCCAGGGGGGGTTGAGACAGGAAACTGAAGCTTTCTTT. Translating gives CASSQGGLRQETEAFF.

The genes are TRBV5-1 and TRBJ2-1; 11 bases are shared with TRBD1. The CDR3 is 15 amino acids. With 4 bases clipped from V and 7 bases from J, the junction kept 7 bases outside the gene matches. Germline CDR1 and CDR2: SGHRS and YFSETQ. The chain's CDR3 is CASSVSGQGENEQFF. The CDR3 DNA follows: TGCGCCAGCAGCGTCTCGGGACAGGGGGAGAATGAGCAGTTCTTC.

This clone was detected once. The chain uses TRBV27 and TRBJ2-7; tentative D call: TRBD1 (6 bases). The CDR3 is made up of 14 amino acids. Germline V CDR1 and CDR2: MNHEY, SMNVEV (reference sequence). Between the trimmed V and J ends, which lost 6 bases and 0 bases, there was a span of 12 bases. In nucleotides, the CDR3 is TGTGCCAGCAGCCGACAGGTCAGCTCCTACGAGCAGTACTTC. It codes for CASSRQVSSYEQYF.

V gene TRBV9 combines with J gene TRBJ2-3; no clear D. Germline V gives CDR1 SGDLS, CDR2 YYNGEE. The CDR3 consists of 16 residues. V lost 4 bases, J lost 0 bases, and 15 bases lay in between. The CDR3 sequence is CASSLETFPSTDTQYF. The CDR3 region has the DNA TGTGCCAGCAGCCTAGAGACTTTTCCTAGCACAGATACGCAGTATTTT.

A few counts support this clone. Relative to the germline gene, one junction end is altered; a read error may explain this. J is TRBJ2-1 and V is TRBV5-5, with TRBD2 matching over 8 bases. The CDR3 extends over 14 amino acids. Germline values: CDR1 SGHKS, CDR2 YYEKEE (reference sequence). The CDR3 sequence is CASSLGGGYNQQFF. CDR3 nucleotides: TGTGCCAGCAGCTTGGGCGGGGGGTACAATCAGCAGTTCTTC.

The rearrangement joins TRBV7-6 to TRBJ1-2, with TRBD1 matching over 8 bases. The ends lost 1 base at V and 2 bases at J; junction bases unmatched: 3. Germline V gene lookup returns CDR1 SGHVS and CDR2 FNYEAQ. The CDR3 is made up of 15 amino acids. CDR3 DNA sequence: TGTGCCAGCAGCTTAGGTACAGGGGGAAACTATGGCTACACCTTC. Translating it yields CASSLGTGGNYGYTF. The full variable domain, completed using reference TRBV7-6 and TRBJ1-2, is GAGVSQSPRYKVTKRGQDVALRCDPISGHVSLYWYRQALGQGPEFLTYFNYEAQQDKSGLPNDRFSAERPEGSISTLTIQRTEQRDSAMYRCASSLGTGGNYGYTFGSGTRLTVV.

The V gene is TRBV7-9, the J gene TRBJ2-6; 7 bases line up with TRBD2. Germline V gives CDR1 SEHNR, CDR2 FQNEAQ (reference sequence). V dropped 8 bases and J dropped 2; count of bases not matched to a gene: 9. The CDR3 length is 16 residues. For the CDR3, the DNA is TGTGCCAGCTCACCTGGGGAGGGAACTGGGGCCAACGTCCTGACTTTC. It yields the protein CASSPGEGTGANVLTF.

The rearrangement uses TRBV6-1 and TRBJ1-2; a possible D gene is TRBD1 (5 bases). Trimming stripped 6 bases from V and 0 bases from J, with 14 bases between. Germline CDR1 MNHNS, CDR2 SASEGT. This CDR3 contains 15 residues. CDR3 sequence: CASRQARASNYGYTF. Written as DNA, the CDR3 is TGTGCCAGCAGACAGGCCCGGGCCTCTAACTATGGCTACACCTTC.

V usage is TRBV10-3 and J usage is TRBJ1-3; the D is unclear. This CDR3 is 14 amino acids long. V lost 3 bases and J lost 2, with 8 bases in between. Germline V gene lookup returns CDR1 ENHRY and CDR2 SYGVKD. CDR3 nucleotide sequence: TGTGCCATCAGTGATGGAGGGCCTGGAAACACCATATATTTT. This translates into CAISDGGPGNTIYF.